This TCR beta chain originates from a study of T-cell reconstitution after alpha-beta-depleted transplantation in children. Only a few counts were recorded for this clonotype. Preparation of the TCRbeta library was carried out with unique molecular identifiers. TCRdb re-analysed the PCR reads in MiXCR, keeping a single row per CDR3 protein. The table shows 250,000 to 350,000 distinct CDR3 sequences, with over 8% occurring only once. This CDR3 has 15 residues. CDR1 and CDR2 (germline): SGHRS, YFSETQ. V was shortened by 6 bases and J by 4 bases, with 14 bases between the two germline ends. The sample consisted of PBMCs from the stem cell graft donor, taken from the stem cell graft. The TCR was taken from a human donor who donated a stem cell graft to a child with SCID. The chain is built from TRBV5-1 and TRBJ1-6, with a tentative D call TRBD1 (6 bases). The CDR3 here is CASNVDSFYNSPLHF. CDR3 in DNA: TGCGCCAGCAACGTGGACAGTTTTTATAATTCACCCCTCCACTTT.